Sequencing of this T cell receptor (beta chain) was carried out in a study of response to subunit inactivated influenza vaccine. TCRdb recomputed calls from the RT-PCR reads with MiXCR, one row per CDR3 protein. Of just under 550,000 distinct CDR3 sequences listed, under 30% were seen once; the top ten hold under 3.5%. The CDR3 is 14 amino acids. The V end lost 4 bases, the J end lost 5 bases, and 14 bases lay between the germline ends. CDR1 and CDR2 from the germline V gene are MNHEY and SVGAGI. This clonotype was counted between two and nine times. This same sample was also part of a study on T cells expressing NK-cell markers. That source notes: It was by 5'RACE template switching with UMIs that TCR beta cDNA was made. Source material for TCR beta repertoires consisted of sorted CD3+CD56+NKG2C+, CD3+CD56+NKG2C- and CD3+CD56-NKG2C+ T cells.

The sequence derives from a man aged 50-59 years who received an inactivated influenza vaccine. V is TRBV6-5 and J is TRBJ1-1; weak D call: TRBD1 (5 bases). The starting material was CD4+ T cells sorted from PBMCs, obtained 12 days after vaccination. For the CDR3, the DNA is TGTGCCAGCAGTTCGCGGGGGATGATGACTGAAGCTTTCTTT. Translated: CASSSRGMMTEAFF.